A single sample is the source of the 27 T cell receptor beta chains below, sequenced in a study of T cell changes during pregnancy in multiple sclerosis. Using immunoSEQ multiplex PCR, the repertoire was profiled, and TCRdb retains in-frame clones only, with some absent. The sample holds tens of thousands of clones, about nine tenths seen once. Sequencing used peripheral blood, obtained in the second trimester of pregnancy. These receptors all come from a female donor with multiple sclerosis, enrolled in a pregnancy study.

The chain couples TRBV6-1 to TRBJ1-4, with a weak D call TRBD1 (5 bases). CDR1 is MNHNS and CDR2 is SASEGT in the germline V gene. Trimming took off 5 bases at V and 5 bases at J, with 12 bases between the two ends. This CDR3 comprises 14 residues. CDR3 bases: TGTGCCAGCAGTTGGGTCGGGGGAAATGAAAAACTGTTTTTT. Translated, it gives CASSWVGGNEKLFF.

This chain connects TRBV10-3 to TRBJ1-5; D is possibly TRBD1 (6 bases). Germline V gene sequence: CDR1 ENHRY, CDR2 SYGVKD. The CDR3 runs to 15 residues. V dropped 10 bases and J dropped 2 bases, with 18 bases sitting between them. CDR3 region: CATSRTEPGNQPQHF. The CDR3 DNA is TGTGCCACATCCCGGACAGAGCCGGGCAATCAGCCCCAGCATTTT.

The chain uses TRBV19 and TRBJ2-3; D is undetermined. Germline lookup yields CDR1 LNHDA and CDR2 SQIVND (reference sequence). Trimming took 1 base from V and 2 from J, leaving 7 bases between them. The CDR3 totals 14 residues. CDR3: CASSIGGYTDTQYF. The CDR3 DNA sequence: TGTGCCAGTAGTATAGGCGGCTACACAGATACGCAGTATTTT.

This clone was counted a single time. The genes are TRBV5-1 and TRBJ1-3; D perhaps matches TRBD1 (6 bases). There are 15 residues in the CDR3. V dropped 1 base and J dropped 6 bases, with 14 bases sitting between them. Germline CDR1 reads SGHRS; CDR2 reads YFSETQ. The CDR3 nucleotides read TGCGCCAGCAGCTTGTATTCGTCAGGGGAAAACACCATATATTTT. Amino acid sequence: CASSLYSSGENTIYF.

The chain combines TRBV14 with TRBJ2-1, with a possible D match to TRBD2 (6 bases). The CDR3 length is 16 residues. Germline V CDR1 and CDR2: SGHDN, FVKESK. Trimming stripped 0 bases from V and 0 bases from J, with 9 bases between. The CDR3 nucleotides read TGTGCCAGCAGCCAAGAATCGGGGGACTCCTACAATGAGCAGTTCTTC. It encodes CASSQESGDSYNEQFF.

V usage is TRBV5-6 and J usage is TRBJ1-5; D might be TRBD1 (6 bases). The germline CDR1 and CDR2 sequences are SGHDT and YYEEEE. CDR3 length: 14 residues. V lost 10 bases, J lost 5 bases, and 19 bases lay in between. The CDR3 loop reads CASSKGQSYQPQHF. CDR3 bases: TGTGCCTCCTCGAAGGGACAATCCTATCAGCCCCAGCATTTT. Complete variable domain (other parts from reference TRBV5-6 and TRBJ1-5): DAGVTQSPTHLIKTRGQQVTLRCSPKSGHDTVSWYQQALGQGPQFIFQYYEEEERQRGNFPDRFSGHQFPNYSSELNVNALLLGDSALYLCASSKGQSYQPQHFGDGTRLSIL.

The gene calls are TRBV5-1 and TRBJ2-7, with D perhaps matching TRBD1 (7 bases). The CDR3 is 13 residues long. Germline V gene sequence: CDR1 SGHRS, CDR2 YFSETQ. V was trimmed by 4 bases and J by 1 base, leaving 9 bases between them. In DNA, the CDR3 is TGCGCCAGCAGCGCGGGACAGTCCTACGAGCAGTACTTC. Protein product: CASSAGQSYEQYF.

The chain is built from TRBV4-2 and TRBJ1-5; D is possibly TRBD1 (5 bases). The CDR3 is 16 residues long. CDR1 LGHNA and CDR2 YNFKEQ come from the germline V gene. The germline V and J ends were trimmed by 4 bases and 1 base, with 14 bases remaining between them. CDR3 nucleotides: TGTGCCAGCAGCCCGCTCGCAGGGAACAGCAATCAGCCCCAGCATTTT. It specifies CASSPLAGNSNQPQHF.

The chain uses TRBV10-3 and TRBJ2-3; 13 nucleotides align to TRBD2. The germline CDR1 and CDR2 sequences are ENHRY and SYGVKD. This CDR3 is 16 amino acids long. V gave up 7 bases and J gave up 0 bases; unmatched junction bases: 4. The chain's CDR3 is CAIKGTSGVSTDTQYF. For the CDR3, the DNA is TGTGCCATCAAGGGGACTAGCGGGGTTAGCACAGATACGCAGTATTTT.

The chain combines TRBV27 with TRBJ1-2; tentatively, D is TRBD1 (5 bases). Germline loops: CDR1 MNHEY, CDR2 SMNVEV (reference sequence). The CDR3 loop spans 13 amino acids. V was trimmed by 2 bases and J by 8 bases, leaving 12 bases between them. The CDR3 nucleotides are TGTGCCAGCAGTTTAAAGGGGTTAAGAGGCTACACCTTC. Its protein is CASSLKGLRGYTF.

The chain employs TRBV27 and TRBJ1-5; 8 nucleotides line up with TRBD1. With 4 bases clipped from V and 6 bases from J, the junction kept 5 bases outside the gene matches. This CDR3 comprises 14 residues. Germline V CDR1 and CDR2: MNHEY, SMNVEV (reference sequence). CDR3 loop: CASSSTGGAQPQHF. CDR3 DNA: TGTGCCAGCAGTTCCACAGGGGGTGCTCAGCCCCAGCATTTT.

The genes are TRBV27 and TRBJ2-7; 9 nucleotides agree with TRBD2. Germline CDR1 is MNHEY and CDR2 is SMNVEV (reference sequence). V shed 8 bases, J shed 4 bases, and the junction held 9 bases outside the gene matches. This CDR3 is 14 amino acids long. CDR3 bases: TGTGCCAGCTATGGTGCGGGAGGGCGGTACGAGCAGTACTTC. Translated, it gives CASYGAGGRYEQYF.

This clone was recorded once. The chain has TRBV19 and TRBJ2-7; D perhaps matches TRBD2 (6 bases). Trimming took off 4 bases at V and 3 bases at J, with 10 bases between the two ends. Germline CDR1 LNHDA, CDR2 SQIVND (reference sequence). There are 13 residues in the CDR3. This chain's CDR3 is CASSSGENYEQYF. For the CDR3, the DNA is TGTGCCAGTAGTAGCGGGGAAAACTACGAGCAGTACTTC.

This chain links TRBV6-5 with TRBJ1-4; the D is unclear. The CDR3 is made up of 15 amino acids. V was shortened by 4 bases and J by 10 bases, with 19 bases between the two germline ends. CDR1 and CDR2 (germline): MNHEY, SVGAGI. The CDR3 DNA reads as TGTGCCAGCAGTTCCCCGGCGGACCCGGAGGGAAAACTGTTTTTT. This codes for CASSSPADPEGKLFF.

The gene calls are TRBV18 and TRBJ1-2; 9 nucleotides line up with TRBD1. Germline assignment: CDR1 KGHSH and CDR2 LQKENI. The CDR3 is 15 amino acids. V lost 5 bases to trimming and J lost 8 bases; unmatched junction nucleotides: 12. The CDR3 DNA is TGTGCCAGCTCAGAAATACACAGGGGGCTGGGCGGCTACACCTTC. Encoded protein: CASSEIHRGLGGYTF.

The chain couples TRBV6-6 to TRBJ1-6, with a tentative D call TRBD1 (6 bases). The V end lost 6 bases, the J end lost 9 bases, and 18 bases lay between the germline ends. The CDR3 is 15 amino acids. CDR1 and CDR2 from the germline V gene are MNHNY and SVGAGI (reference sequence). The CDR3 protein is CASSLNPGVPSPLHF. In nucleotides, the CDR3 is TGTGCCAGCAGCCTAAACCCAGGGGTACCTTCACCCCTCCACTTT.

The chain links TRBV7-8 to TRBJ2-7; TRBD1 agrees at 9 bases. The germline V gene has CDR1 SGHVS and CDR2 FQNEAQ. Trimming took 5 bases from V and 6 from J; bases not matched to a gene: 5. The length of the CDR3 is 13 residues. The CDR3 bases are TGTGCCAGCAGCCCGCGGGACAGGGTCGAGCAGTACTTC. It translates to CASSPRDRVEQYF.

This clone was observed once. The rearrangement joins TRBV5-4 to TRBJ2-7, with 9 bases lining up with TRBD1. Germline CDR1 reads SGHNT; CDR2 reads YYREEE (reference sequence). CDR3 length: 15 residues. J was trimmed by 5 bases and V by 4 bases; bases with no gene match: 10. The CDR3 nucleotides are TGTGCCAGCAGCATAAAGGACAGGGGAGGCGACGAGCAGTACTTC. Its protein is CASSIKDRGGDEQYF.

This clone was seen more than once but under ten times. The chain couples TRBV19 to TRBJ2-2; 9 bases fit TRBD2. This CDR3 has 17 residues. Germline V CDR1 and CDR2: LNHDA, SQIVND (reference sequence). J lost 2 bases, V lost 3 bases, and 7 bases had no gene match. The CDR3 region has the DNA TGTGCCAGTAGTATGGCGGGAGGGATGTACAACACCGGGGAGCTGTTTTTT. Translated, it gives CASSMAGGMYNTGELFF.

This CDR3 is CASSLYSQGGNEQFF. For the CDR3, the DNA is TGTGCCAGCAGCTTATACTCCCAGGGAGGCAATGAGCAGTTCTTC. The genes are TRBV11-2 and TRBJ2-1; possible D gene TRBD2, 6 bases. The germline V gene has CDR1 SGHAT and CDR2 FQNNGV. This CDR3 has 15 residues. V was trimmed by 2 bases and J by 6 bases, leaving 14 bases between them.

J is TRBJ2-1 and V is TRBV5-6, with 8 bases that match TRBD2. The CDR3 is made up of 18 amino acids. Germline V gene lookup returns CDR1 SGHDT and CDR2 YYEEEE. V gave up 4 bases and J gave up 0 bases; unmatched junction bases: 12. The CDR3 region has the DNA TGTGCCAGCAGCCCCGGGTGGCTAGCGGGTAACTCCTACAATGAGCAGTTCTTC. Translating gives CASSPGWLAGNSYNEQFF.

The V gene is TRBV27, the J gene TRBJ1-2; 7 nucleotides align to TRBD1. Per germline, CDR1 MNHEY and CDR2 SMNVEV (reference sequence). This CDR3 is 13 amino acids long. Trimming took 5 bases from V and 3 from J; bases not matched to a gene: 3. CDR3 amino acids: CASSLGQDYGYTF. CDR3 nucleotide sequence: TGTGCCAGCAGTCTCGGACAGGACTATGGCTACACCTTC.

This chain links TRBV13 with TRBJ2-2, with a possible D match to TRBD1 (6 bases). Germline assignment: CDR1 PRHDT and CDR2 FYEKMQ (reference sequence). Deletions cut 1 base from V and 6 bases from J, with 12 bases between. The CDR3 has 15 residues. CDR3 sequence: CASSLARGSSGELFF. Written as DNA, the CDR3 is TGTGCCAGCAGCTTAGCGAGGGGGAGTTCCGGGGAGCTGTTTTTT.

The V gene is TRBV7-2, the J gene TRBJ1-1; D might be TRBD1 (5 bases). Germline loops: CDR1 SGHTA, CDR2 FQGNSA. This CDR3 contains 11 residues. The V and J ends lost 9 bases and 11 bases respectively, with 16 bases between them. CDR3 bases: TGTGCCAGTCTATCGGGGGTACGGGCTTTCTTT. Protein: CASLSGVRAFF. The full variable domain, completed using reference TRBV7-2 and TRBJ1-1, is GAGVSQSPSNKVTEKGKDVELRCDPISGHTALYWYRQSLGQGLEFLIYFQGNSAPDKSGLPSDRFSAERTGGSVSTLTIQRTQQEDSAVYLCASLSGVRAFFGQGTRLTVV.

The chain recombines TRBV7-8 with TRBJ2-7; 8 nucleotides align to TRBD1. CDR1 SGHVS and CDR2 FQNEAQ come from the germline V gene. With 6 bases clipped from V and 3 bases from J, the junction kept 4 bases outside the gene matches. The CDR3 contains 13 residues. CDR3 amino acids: CASSFDRGYEQYF. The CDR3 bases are TGTGCCAGCAGTTTCGACAGGGGCTACGAGCAGTACTTC.

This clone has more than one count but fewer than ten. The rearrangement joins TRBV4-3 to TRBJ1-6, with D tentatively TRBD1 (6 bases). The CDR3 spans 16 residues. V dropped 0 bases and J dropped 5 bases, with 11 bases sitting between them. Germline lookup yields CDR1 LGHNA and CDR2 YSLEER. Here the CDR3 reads CASSQEPTGHNSPLHF. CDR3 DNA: TGCGCCAGCAGCCAAGAACCGACAGGCCATAATTCACCCCTCCACTTT.

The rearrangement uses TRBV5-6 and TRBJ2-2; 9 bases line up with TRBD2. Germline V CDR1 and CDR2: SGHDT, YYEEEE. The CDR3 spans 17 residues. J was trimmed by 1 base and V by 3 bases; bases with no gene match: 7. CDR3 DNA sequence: TGTGCCAGCAGCTGGAGTGGACTAGCGCTGAACACCGGGGAGCTGTTTTTT. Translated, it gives CASSWSGLALNTGELFF. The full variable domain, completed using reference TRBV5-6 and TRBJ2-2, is DAGVTQSPTHLIKTRGQQVTLRCSPKSGHDTVSWYQQALGQGPQFIFQYYEEEERQRGNFPDRFSGHQFPNYSSELNVNALLLGDSALYLCASSWSGLALNTGELFFGEGSRLTVL.